The clone carrying this T cell receptor beta chain has just a few counts. These data belong to a study of identical twins. TCRdb analysed the 5' RACE reads with MiXCR anew, one entry per CDR3 protein. The sample lists more than 1.5 million distinct CDR3 sequences; about 32% were seen once. Per the germline V gene, CDR1 is SGHTA and CDR2 is FQGNSA. Trimming stripped 1 base from V and 9 bases from J, with 13 bases between. The CDR3 is 14 residues long. The sequence was collected from a newborn girl in good health. The V and J genes are TRBV7-2 and TRBJ1-5, with D possibly matching TRBD1 (5 bases). The sequenced sample consisted of cord blood. CDR3 coding DNA: TGTGCCAGCAGCTTAGAGGGGCCCGGATGGCCCCAGCATTTT. This sequence encodes CASSLEGPGWPQHF. The complete variable domain, with remaining parts taken from reference TRBV7-2 and TRBJ1-5, reads GAGVSQSPSNKVTEKGKDVELRCDPISGHTALYWYRQSLGQGLEFLIYFQGNSAPDKSGLPSDRFSAERTGGSVSTLTIQRTQQEDSAVYLCASSLEGPGWPQHFGDGTRLSIL.